The rows below give T cell receptor beta chains drawn from one sample of a study of blood T cell repertoires in COVID-19. Some clones are missing from TCRdb's copy, which holds only in-frame ones; the method was immunoSEQ multiplex PCR. The sample carries about 300,000 clones, about 85% recorded once. Specimen: PBMCs or T cells enriched from blood (not recorded which). The receptors here all came from a woman younger than 45 who had recovered from COVID-19. Both conserved end residues are part of each CDR3. D genes are given only for firm matches. Where a row states a size, it is once, few, many or the class of an expanded clone; other rows omit it.

D,size,V,J,DNA,CDR3
NA,NA,TRBV6-2/TRBV6-3,TRBJ1-5,TGTGCCAGCAGTTGGCGGGGGGGGGTGAGCAATCAGCCCCAGCATTTT,CASSWRGGVSNQPQHF
NA,NA,TRBV30,TRBJ1-5,TGTGCCTGGAGCGCAGGACAGAGCAATCAGCCCCAGCATTTT,CAWSAGQSNQPQHF
TRBD1,NA,TRBV9,TRBJ2-5,TGTGCCAGCAGCGTACTGGGGACAGGGGTCAAAGAGACCCAGTACTTC,CASSVLGTGVKETQYF
TRBD1,NA,TRBV7-9,TRBJ1-5,TGTGCCAGCAGCCTAGGGGGCGCGGGCAATCAGCCCCAGCATTTT,CASSLGGAGNQPQHF
NA,NA,TRBV5-1,TRBJ2-1,TGCGCCAGCAGCAAGGAGGGACCCCCGAGCTCCTACAATGAGCAGTTCTTC,CASSKEGPPSSYNEQFF
NA,once,TRBV18,TRBJ1-2,TGTGCCAGCTCACTGACCGGGACAAATGGCTACACCTTC,CASSLTGTNGYTF
NA,few,TRBV24-1,TRBJ1-5,TGTGCCACCATGTGGAGACGCCGGAGGTGTCAGCCCCAGCATTTT,CATMWRRRRCQPQHF
NA,NA,TRBV5-1,TRBJ1-4,TGCGCCAGCAGCTTTACAGGGAGCGCAACTAATGAAAAACTGTTTTTT,CASSFTGSATNEKLFF
NA,NA,TRBV11-2,TRBJ1-2,TGTGCCAGCAGCATCCAGGCTAACTATGGCTACACCTTC,CASSIQANYGYTF
NA,NA,TRBV3-1/TRBV3-2,TRBJ2-2,TGTGCCAGCAGCCAAGACAGGGCTCGGGGGGAGCTGTTTTTT,CASSQDRARGELFF
NA,once,TRBV15,TRBJ1-6,TGTGCCACCAGCAGAGCATCGGCAGGGCCTAATTCACCCCTCCACTTT,CATSRASAGPNSPLHF
NA,NA,TRBV12-3/TRBV12-4,TRBJ1-2,TGTGCCAGCAGAAGTACCGCGGGCGTTGGCTACACCTTC,CASRSTAGVGYTF
NA,NA,TRBV15,TRBJ1-3,TGTGCCACCAGCAGGGAGGGCGGTCCTGGAAACACCATATATTTT,CATSREGGPGNTIYF
TRBD1,NA,TRBV19,TRBJ1-6,TGTGCCAGTAGTGTACAGGGGCTCGGGCCCAATTCACCCCTCCACTTT,CASSVQGLGPNSPLHF
TRBD1,NA,TRBV6-1,TRBJ1-1,TGTGCCAGCAGTGAACTCGGGACAGGGGTAACCGAAGCTTTCTTT,CASSELGTGVTEAFF
TRBD1,NA,TRBV7-6,TRBJ2-7,TGTGCCAGCAGCCAATCGACAGGGGGCCTCTACGAGCAGTACTTC,CASSQSTGGLYEQYF
NA,NA,TRBV29-1,TRBJ2-3,TGCAGCGTTCGTGTTGATACGCAGTATTTT,CSVRVDTQYF
TRBD1,NA,TRBV6-1,TRBJ1-5,TGTGCCAGCAGTGAAGGCGGTTGGACAGGCACTCAGCCCCAGCATTTT,CASSEGGWTGTQPQHF
NA,NA,TRBV2,TRBJ1-1,TGTGCCAGCAGTGAGGGCACCTCTACTGAAGCTTTCTTT,CASSEGTSTEAFF
TRBD2,NA,TRBV15,TRBJ2-5,TGTGCCACCAGCAGAGGCCCAGCGGGGGGGGAAGAGACCCAGTACTTC,CATSRGPAGGEETQYF
TRBD1,NA,TRBV4-1,TRBJ1-2,TGCGCCAGCAGCCAAGAAAGTCAGACAGGGCCGCGGGGCTACACCTTC,CASSQESQTGPRGYTF
TRBD1,NA,TRBV6-5,TRBJ1-1,TGTGCCAGCACCCTACAGGGGGTGAACACTGAAGCTTTCTTT,CASTLQGVNTEAFF
TRBD1,NA,TRBV5-1,TRBJ1-4,TGCGCCAGCAGCTTCGGACAGGGGAATGAAAAACTGTTTTTT,CASSFGQGNEKLFF
NA,once,TRBV4-1,TRBJ2-7,TGCGCCAGCAGCCGAGCAGGTTCGGCCTACGAGCAGTACTTC,CASSRAGSAYEQYF